The rows below give T cell receptor beta chains drawn from one sample of a study of cytomegalovirus exposure and HLA in healthy donors. Here immunoSEQ multiplex PCR was the method, and the copy in TCRdb shows in-frame clones only, minus some. Of 200,000 or so clones listed, around nine tenths are singletons. The sequenced sample consisted of PBMCs. Receptors were obtained from a woman younger than 35 in good health and CMV-seropositive. CDR3s include the opening cysteine and the closing phenylalanine or tryptophan. A D gene is named only where the DNA matches it firmly. Size tells how often a clone was seen (once, few, many) or the class of an expanded clone, and some rows leave it out.

V	size	J	D	CDR3	DNA
TRBV27	-	TRBJ2-7	TRBD2	CASSLSGRGEQYF	TGTGCCAGCAGTTTAAGCGGGAGGGGCGAGCAGTACTTC
TRBV9	-	TRBJ2-3	TRBD2	CASSSGTSGSSDTQYF	TGTGCCAGCAGCTCGGGGACTAGCGGGAGTTCAGATACGCAGTATTTT
TRBV2	-	TRBJ2-7	TRBD1	CASSERQGIYEQYF	TGTGCCAGCAGTGAACGACAGGGGATTTACGAGCAGTACTTC
TRBV30	-	TRBJ1-3	TRBD1	CAWTIGQGARGNTIYF	TGTGCCTGGACTATCGGACAGGGGGCGCGTGGAAACACCATATATTTT
TRBV10-3	-	TRBJ2-2	-	CAISGGNTGELFF	TGTGCCATCAGTGGGGGCAACACCGGGGAGCTGTTTTTT
TRBV28	-	TRBJ1-2	-	CASSLYRDYGYTF	TGTGCCAGCAGTTTATACAGGGACTATGGCTACACCTTC
TRBV7-7	once	TRBJ2-2	TRBD1	CASSSSPGQGNTGELFF	TGTGCTAGCAGCTCAAGTCCGGGACAGGGGAACACCGGGGAGCTGTTTTTT
TRBV28	-	TRBJ2-3	TRBD2	CASSSFTLARSTDTQYF	TGTGCCAGCAGTTCCTTTACACTAGCGCGTAGCACAGATACGCAGTATTTT
TRBV10-2	-	TRBJ1-3	-	CAILWDTIYF	TGCGCTATACTATGGGACACCATATATTTT
TRBV30	-	TRBJ2-7	TRBD1	CAWSTQKPGQGFYEQYF	TGTGCCTGGAGTACCCAGAAGCCGGGACAGGGGTTTTACGAGCAGTACTTC
TRBV2	-	TRBJ1-5	TRBD1	CASSVGTGGFQPQHF	TGTGCCAGCAGCGTCGGGACAGGGGGCTTTCAGCCCCAGCATTTT
TRBV6-5	-	TRBJ1-3	-	CASSYIGESGNTIYF	TGTGCCAGCAGTTACATAGGGGAATCTGGAAACACCATATATTTT
TRBV28	-	TRBJ1-5	-	CASGLGAGLNQPQHF	TGTGCCAGCGGGTTGGGGGCCGGCCTAAATCAGCCCCAGCATTTT
TRBV7-3	-	TRBJ2-7	TRBD2	CASSLNGLAGGEQYF	TGTGCCAGCAGCTTAAATGGTCTAGCGGGAGGGGAGCAGTACTTC
TRBV28	-	TRBJ2-2	-	CASRPNPRVGELFF	TGTGCCAGCCGCCCCAATCCCAGGGTCGGGGAGCTGTTTTTT
TRBV6-1	-	TRBJ1-2	TRBD1	CASRDRTGGYGYTF	TGTGCCAGCAGGGATAGGACAGGGGGCTATGGCTACACCTTC
TRBV29-1	-	TRBJ1-1	-	CSVETPLNTEAFF	TGCAGCGTTGAGACACCTTTGAACACTGAAGCTTTCTTT
TRBV27	-	TRBJ2-5	TRBD1	CASSTPEGGISKTQYF	TGTGCCAGCAGTACCCCGGAAGGGGGCATCTCGAAGACCCAGTACTTC
TRBV28	-	TRBJ1-1	-	CASSLGLVNTEAFF	TGTGCCAGCAGTTTAGGACTAGTGAACACTGAAGCTTTCTTT
TRBV5-1	-	TRBJ1-1	-	CASSSLSNTEAFF	TGCGCCAGCAGCTCCCTTTCGAACACTGAAGCTTTCTTT
TRBV28	-	TRBJ1-1	TRBD1	CASSSKGGTGAHTEAFF	TGTGCCAGCAGCAGTAAGGGGGGGACAGGGGCTCACACTGAAGCTTTCTTT
TRBV14	-	TRBJ2-1	TRBD2	CASSQSAPTSGSYEQFF	TGTGCCAGCAGCCAGTCTGCGCCGACTAGCGGGAGTTATGAGCAGTTCTTC
TRBV9	-	TRBJ2-3	TRBD1	CASSVQGDLYWADTQYF	TGTGCCAGCAGCGTACAGGGGGACCTTTACTGGGCGGATACGCAGTATTTT
TRBV28	few	TRBJ1-1	TRBD1	CASTPGGTGANTEAFF	TGTGCCAGCACCCCGGGGGGGACAGGGGCCAACACTGAAGCTTTCTTT
TRBV27	once	TRBJ1-5	-	CASSLSWHHSNQPQHF	TGTGCCAGCAGTTTATCTTGGCACCATAGCAATCAGCCCCAGCATTTT
TRBV7-6	-	TRBJ1-3	TRBD1	CASSLRPRQGTSGNTIYF	TGTGCCAGCAGCTTAAGGCCCCGACAGGGAACCTCTGGAAACACCATATATTTT
TRBV7-3	-	TRBJ2-5	TRBD2	CASSLGLASETQYF	TGTGCCAGCAGCTTGGGACTAGCGAGTGAGACCCAGTACTTC